The 20 T cell receptor beta chains below come from one sample, sequenced in a study of T-cell memory formation after mild COVID-19. One entry per CDR3 protein results from TCRdb running MiXCR on the 5' RACE reads. The sample lists about 44,000 distinct CDR3 sequences, less than 8% occurring once. The specimen sequenced was PBMCs or a T cell subset sorted from them (not recorded which). Receptors originate from an adult who had mild COVID-19 (a few samples of this study predate the infection). Cell type and time point are not known.

This clonotype was detected ten times or more. CDR3 protein: CASSLSGSSYEQYF. The CDR3 nucleotides read TGTGCCAGCAGCCTTAGCGGAAGCTCCTACGAGCAGTACTTC. The V call is TRBV11-2, the J call TRBJ2-7; perhaps TRBD2 as D (6 bases). The CDR3 totals 14 residues. Germline V CDR1 and CDR2: SGHAT, FQNNGV. Trimming pared 5 bases from V and 0 bases from J, leaving 11 bases between.

The genes are TRBV7-2 and TRBJ1-2; no definite D call. The germline CDR1 and CDR2 sequences are SGHTA and FQGNSA. CDR3 size: 15 residues. The V end was cut by 4 bases, the J end by 2 bases, with 14 bases between. CDR3 sequence: CASSSMIVGNYGYTF. The CDR3 bases are TGTGCCAGCAGCTCCATGATAGTTGGGAACTATGGCTACACCTTC.

Ten or more counts support this clonotype. This chain connects TRBV12-3 or TRBV12-4 to TRBJ2-1; TRBD1 aligns across 7 bases. V trimming: 2 bases; J trimming: 0 bases; junction bases outside the gene matches: 1. The CDR3 length is 15 residues. CDR3 loop: CASSLNRGSYNEQFF. The DNA of the CDR3 is TGTGCCAGCAGTTTAAACAGGGGCTCCTACAATGAGCAGTTCTTC.

This clonotype was seen many times. The rearrangement joins TRBV20-1 to TRBJ2-1; 8 bases are shared with TRBD1. Germline trimming cut 5 bases from V and 3 bases from J; bases unmatched to any gene: 6. CDR3 length: 14 residues. Germline assignment: CDR1 DFQATT and CDR2 SNEGSKA (reference sequence). The CDR3 nucleotides read TGCAGTGCTCCTCGACAGGGGTTCTACAATGAGCAGTTCTTC. The encoded protein is CSAPRQGFYNEQFF.

This clonotype was seen at least ten times. In DNA form, the CDR3 reads TGTGCCAGTAGTCCACCAGGGACAGGGTCAGATACGCAGTATTTT. This encodes CASSPPGTGSDTQYF. The chain is built from TRBV19 and TRBJ2-3; 9 bases are a match to TRBD1. The CDR3 runs 15 residues. Germline loops: CDR1 LNHDA, CDR2 SQIVND (reference sequence). The trim removed 5 bases at V and 4 bases at J, leaving 7 bases unmatched.

This clonotype was counted many times. The CDR3 coding sequence is TGTGCCAGCAGTGAGAGGGGACAGATACTCTACAATGAGCAGTTCTTC. The encoded protein is CASSERGQILYNEQFF. The chain couples TRBV2 to TRBJ2-1, with TRBD1 matching 7 bases. The CDR3 runs 16 residues. Losses at the gene ends were 3 bases for V and 3 bases for J; bases not matched to a gene: 8. The germline V gene encodes CDR1 SNHLY and CDR2 FYNNEI.

This clonotype has a count of ten or more. CDR3 nucleotide sequence: TGCGCCAGCAGCTTGACTGGGACTTTTCAGGATGAGCAGTTCTTC. This sequence encodes CASSLTGTFQDEQFF. The chain recombines TRBV5-1 with TRBJ2-1, with D possibly being TRBD2 (6 bases). Trimming left V 1 base short and J 8 bases short, with 16 bases between. This CDR3 spans 15 amino acids. Germline V gives CDR1 SGHRS, CDR2 YFSETQ.

The genes are TRBV5-5 and TRBJ2-7, with D perhaps TRBD2 (6 bases). Germline-derived CDR1 and CDR2 are SGHKS and YYEKEE (reference sequence). CDR3 length: 16 residues. Trimming left V 0 bases short and J 3 bases short, with 16 bases between. CDR3 in DNA: TGTGCCAGCAGCTTGGATACTGCTAGCGTGGTCTACGAGCAGTACTTC. Protein product: CASSLDTASVVYEQYF.

V usage is TRBV6-6 and J usage is TRBJ1-1, with D possibly being TRBD1 (6 bases). Germline V gene data show CDR1 as MNHNY and CDR2 as SVGAGI (reference sequence). V lost 2 bases and J 8 bases, leaving 15 bases between the germline ends. This CDR3 spans 14 amino acids. The CDR3 DNA reads TGTGCCAGCAGTTACCTTAATTTTGACAGGGAAGCTTTCTTT. It translates to CASSYLNFDREAFF.

This clonotype came up many times. The chain uses TRBV7-8 and TRBJ2-6; tentative D call: TRBD1 (6 bases). V was trimmed by 0 bases and J by 0 bases, leaving 12 bases between them. Germline V gene lookup returns CDR1 SGHVS and CDR2 FQNEAQ. The CDR3 length is 18 residues. CDR3 nucleotide sequence: TGTGCCAGCAGCTTAGCTCGTAGAGGGGGCTCTGGGGCCAACGTCCTGACTTTC. This translates into CASSLARRGGSGANVLTF.

The table lists this clonotype with many counts. The V call is TRBV7-2, the J call TRBJ2-5; 7 positions match TRBD2. This CDR3 has 16 residues. Trimming removed 3 bases from V and 2 bases from J; junction bases left unmatched: 9. The V gene's germline CDR1 is SGHTA and CDR2 FQGNSA. CDR3 nucleotides: TGTGCCAGCAGCTTGGGGTCGGGAGCGGGGCAAGAGACCCAGTACTTC. This sequence encodes CASSLGSGAGQETQYF.

Ten or more counts support this clonotype. CDR3: CASSFVDRSYEQYF. The CDR3 region has the DNA TGTGCCAGCAGCTTTGTGGACAGGTCGTACGAGCAGTACTTC. The V call is TRBV5-6, the J call TRBJ2-7, with 7 bases fitting TRBD1. This CDR3 comprises 14 residues. The germline gives CDR1 SGHDT, CDR2 YYEEEE. The V and J ends lost 2 bases and 4 bases, in that order; junction bases with no gene match: 6.

This clonotype was found many times. The chain joins TRBV5-1 to TRBJ2-7; 9 bases agree with TRBD1. The CDR3 loop spans 14 amino acids. The trim removed 6 bases at V and 5 bases at J, leaving 9 bases unmatched. Germline assignment: CDR1 SGHRS and CDR2 YFSETQ. CDR3 nucleotide sequence: TGCGCCAGCACATCCGGGACAGGGAACCACGAGCAGTACTTC. As protein: CASTSGTGNHEQYF.

This clonotype was picked up many times. CDR3 loop: CASSQGQADSDTQYF. CDR3 coding DNA: TGCGCCAGCAGCCAAGGACAAGCCGACTCAGATACGCAGTATTTT. The J gene is TRBJ2-3, the V gene TRBV4-1; no clear D. The CDR3 has 15 residues. Germline V gene data show CDR1 as MGHRA and CDR2 as YSYEKL. V was trimmed by 1 base and J by 4 bases, leaving 12 bases between them.

This chain uses TRBV6-5 with TRBJ2-4; 8 positions agree with TRBD1. The CDR3 is 14 residues long. Germline values: CDR1 MNHEY, CDR2 SVGAGI. V was pared by 5 bases and J by 4 bases, with 4 bases of the junction left unmatched. This CDR3 reads CASSEDRVKNIQYF. The CDR3 region has the DNA TGTGCCAGCAGTGAGGACAGGGTTAAAAACATTCAGTACTTC.

The chain has TRBV12-3 or TRBV12-4 and TRBJ1-1; D is possibly TRBD1 (6 bases). V was cut by 3 bases and J by 1 base, with 9 bases left in between. This CDR3 contains 14 residues. The CDR3 sequence: CASSFRGGNTEAFF. Written as DNA, the CDR3 is TGTGCCAGCAGTTTCAGAGGGGGGAACACTGAAGCTTTCTTT.

This clonotype was counted ten times or more. The gene calls are TRBV27 and TRBJ2-7, with TRBD2 identical over 10 bases. V lost 6 bases, J lost 6 bases, and 11 bases stayed unmatched. This CDR3 spans 15 amino acids. Germline values: CDR1 MNHEY, CDR2 SMNVEV (reference sequence). The CDR3 sequence is CASSPTSGTPSEQYF. The CDR3 bases are TGTGCCAGCAGCCCCACTAGCGGGACTCCTAGCGAGCAGTACTTC.

This clonotype was counted a few times. The rearrangement uses TRBV20-1 and TRBJ1-4; TRBD1 might be the D (6 bases). The CDR3 runs to 17 residues. Trimming left V 3 bases short and J 0 bases short, with 17 bases between. CDR1 and CDR2 (germline): DFQATT, SNEGSKA (reference sequence). CDR3 residues: CSASIRDTVATNEKLFF. The CDR3 nucleotides are TGCAGTGCTAGTATAAGGGACACCGTTGCAACTAATGAAAAACTGTTTTTT.

The chain joins TRBV6-5 to TRBJ1-2; perhaps TRBD1 as D (5 bases). Germline lookup yields CDR1 MNHEY and CDR2 SVGAGI. The CDR3 has 14 residues. V was shortened by 6 bases and J by 4 bases, with 15 bases between the two germline ends. CDR3 sequence (DNA): TGTGCCAGCAGACCCGGACACAGCGGCTATGGCTACACCTTC. This gives the protein CASRPGHSGYGYTF.

This clonotype was detected many times. This sequence joins TRBV7-2 and TRBJ1-3; D gene uncertain. Trimming pared 0 bases from V and 0 bases from J, leaving 6 bases between. CDR1 SGHTA and CDR2 FQGNSA come from the germline V gene. This CDR3 spans 15 amino acids. CDR3 DNA sequence: TGTGCCAGCAGCTTAGCAATCTTCTCTGGAAACACCATATATTTT. Protein: CASSLAIFSGNTIYF.